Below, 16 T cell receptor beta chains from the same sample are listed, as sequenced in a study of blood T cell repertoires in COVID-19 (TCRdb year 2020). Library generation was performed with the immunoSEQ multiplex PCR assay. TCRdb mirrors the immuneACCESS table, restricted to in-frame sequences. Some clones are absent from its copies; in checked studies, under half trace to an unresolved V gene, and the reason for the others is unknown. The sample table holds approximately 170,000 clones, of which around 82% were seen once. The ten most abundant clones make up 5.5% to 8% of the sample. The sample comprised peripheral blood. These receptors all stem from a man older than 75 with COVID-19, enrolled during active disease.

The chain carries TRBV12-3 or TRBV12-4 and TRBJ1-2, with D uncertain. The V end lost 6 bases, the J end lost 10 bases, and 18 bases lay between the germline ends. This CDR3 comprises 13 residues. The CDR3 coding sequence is TGTGCCAGCAGCCCCCGAGGCCGCTGGCACTACACCTTC. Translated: CASSPRGRWHYTF.

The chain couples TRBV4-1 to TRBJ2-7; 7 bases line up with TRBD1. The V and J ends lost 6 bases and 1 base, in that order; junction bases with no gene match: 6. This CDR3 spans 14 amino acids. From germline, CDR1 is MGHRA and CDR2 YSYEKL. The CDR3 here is CASSFDRESYEQYF. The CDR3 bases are TGCGCCAGCAGTTTCGACAGGGAGTCCTACGAGCAGTACTTC.

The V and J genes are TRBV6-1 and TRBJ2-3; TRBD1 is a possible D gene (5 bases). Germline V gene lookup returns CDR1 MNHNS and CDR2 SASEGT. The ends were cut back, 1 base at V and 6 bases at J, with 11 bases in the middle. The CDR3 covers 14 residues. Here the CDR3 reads CASSEGRGRDTQYF. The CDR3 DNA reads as TGTGCCAGCAGTGAAGGAAGGGGTCGGGATACGCAGTATTTT.

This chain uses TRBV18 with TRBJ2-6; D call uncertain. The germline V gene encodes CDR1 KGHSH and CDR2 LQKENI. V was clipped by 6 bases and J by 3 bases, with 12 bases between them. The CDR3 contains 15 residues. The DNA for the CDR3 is TGTGCCAGCTCCCTACCGGGTGGTGGGGCCAACGTCCTGACTTTC. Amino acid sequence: CASSLPGGGANVLTF.

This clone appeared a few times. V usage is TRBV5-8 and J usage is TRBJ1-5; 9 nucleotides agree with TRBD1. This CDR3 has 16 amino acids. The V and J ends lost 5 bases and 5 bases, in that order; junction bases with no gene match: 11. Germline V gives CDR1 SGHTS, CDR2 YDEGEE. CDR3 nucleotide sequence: TGTGCCAGCAGTTCTCCGGGACAGGGAAGGGATCAGCCCCAGCATTTT. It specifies CASSSPGQGRDQPQHF.

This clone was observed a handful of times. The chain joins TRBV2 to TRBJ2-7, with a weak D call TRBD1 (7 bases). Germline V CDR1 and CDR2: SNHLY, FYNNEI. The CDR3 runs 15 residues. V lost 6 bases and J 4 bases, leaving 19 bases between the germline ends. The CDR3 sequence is CASRAGRRGRYEQYF. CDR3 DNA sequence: TGTGCCAGCAGGGCCGGACGGAGGGGGCGATACGAGCAGTACTTC.

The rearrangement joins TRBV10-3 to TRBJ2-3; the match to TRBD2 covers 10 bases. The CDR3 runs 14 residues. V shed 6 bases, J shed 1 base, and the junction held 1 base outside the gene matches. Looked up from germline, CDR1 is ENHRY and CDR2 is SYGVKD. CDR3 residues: CAIRTSGGTDTQYF. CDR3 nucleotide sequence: TGTGCCATCAGAACTAGCGGGGGCACAGATACGCAGTATTTT.

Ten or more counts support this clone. CDR3: CASSTPGQGSYNGYTF. The CDR3 nucleotides are TGTGCCAGTAGTACTCCGGGCCAGGGGTCTTATAATGGCTACACCTTC. The chain combines TRBV19 with TRBJ1-2; possible D gene TRBD1, 6 bases. Trimming removed 4 bases at V and 6 bases at J, with 21 bases between. The CDR3 loop spans 16 amino acids. Germline V gene lookup returns CDR1 LNHDA and CDR2 SQIVND (reference sequence).

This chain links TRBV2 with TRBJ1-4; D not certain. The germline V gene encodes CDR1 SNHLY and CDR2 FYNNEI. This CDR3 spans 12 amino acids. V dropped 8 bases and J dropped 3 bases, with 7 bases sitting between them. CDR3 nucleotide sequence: TGTGCCAGCCGTTTTTCTAATGAAAAACTGTTTTTT. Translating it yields CASRFSNEKLFF.

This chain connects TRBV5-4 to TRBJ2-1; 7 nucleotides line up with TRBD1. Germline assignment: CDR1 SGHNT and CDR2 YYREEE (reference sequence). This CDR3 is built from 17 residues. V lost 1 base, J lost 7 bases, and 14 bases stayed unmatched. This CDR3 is CASSLISRTGVGNEQFF. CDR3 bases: TGTGCCAGCAGCTTGATCTCCCGGACAGGTGTAGGAAATGAGCAGTTCTTC.

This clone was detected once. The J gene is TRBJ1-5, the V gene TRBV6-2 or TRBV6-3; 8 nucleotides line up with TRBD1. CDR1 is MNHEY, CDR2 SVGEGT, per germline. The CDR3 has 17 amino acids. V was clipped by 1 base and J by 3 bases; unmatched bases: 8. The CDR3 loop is CASSYFPGGPDNQPQHF. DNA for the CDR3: TGTGCCAGCAGTTACTTTCCAGGGGGCCCTGACAATCAGCCCCAGCATTTT.

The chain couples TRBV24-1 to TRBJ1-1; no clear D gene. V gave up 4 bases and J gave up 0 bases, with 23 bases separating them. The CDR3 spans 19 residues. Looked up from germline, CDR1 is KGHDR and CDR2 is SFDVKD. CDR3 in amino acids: CATSDLSPERAPMNTEAFF. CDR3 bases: TGTGCCACCAGTGACTTATCCCCTGAGAGGGCCCCAATGAACACTGAAGCTTTCTTT.

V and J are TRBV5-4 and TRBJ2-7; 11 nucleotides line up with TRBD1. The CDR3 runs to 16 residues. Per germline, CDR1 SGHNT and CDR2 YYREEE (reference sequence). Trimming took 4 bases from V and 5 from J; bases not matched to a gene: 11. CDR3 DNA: TGTGCCAGCAGCCCCGAGGGGGGACAGGGGGTCCACGAGCAGTACTTC. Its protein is CASSPEGGQGVHEQYF.

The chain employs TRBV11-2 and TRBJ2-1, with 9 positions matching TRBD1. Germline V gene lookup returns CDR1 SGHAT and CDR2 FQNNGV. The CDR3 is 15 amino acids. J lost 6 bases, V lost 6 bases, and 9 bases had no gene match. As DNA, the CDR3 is TGTGCCAGCAGTGCCGGGACAGGGCGTATCAATGAGCAGTTCTTC. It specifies CASSAGTGRINEQFF. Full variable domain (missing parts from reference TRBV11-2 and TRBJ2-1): EAGVAQSPRYKIIEKRQSVAFWCNPISGHATLYWYQQILGQGPKLLIQFQNNGVVDDSQLPKDRFSAERLKGVDSTLKIQPAKLEDSAVYLCASSAGTGRINEQFFGPGTRLTVL.

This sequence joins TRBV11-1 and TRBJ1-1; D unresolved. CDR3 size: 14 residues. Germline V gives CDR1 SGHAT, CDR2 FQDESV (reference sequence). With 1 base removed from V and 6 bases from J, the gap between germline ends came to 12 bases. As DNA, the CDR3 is TGTGCCAGCAGCTTAGACCCGGGTTCCCCTGAAGCTTTCTTT. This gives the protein CASSLDPGSPEAFF.

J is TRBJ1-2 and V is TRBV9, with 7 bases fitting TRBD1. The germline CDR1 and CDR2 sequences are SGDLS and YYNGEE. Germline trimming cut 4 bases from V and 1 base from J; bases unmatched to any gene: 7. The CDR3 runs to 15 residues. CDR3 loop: CASSLSGTVNYGYTF. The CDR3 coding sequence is TGTGCCAGCAGCCTTTCCGGGACAGTTAACTATGGCTACACCTTC.